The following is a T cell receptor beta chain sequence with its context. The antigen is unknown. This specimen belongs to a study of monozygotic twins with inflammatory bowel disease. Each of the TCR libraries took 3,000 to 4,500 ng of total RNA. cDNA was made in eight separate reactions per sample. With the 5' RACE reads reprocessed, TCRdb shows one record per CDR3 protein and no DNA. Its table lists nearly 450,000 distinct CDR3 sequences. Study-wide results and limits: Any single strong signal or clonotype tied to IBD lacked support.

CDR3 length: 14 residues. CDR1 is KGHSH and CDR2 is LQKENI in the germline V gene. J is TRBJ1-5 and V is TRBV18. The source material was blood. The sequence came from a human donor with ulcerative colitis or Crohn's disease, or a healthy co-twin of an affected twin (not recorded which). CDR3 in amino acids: CASSPPGSSQPQHF. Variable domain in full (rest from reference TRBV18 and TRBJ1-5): NAGVMQNPRHLVRRRGQEARLRCSPMKGHSHVYWYRQLPEEGLKFMVYLQKENIIDESGMPKERFSAEFPKEGPSILRIQQVVRGDSAAYFCASSPPGSSQPQHFGDGTRLSIL.